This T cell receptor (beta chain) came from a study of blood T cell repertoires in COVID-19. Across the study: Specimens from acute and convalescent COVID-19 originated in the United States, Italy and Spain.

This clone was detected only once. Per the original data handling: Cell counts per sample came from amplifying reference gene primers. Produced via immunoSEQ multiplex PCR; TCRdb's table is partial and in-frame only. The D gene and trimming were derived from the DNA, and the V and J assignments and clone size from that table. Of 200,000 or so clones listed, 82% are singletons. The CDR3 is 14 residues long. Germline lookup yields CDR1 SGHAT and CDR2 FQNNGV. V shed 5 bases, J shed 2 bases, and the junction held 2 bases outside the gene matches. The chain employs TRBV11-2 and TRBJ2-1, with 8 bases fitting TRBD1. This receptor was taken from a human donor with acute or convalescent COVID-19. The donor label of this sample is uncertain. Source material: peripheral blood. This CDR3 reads CASSLQGAYNEQFF. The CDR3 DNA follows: TGTGCCAGCAGCCTACAGGGGGCCTACAATGAGCAGTTCTTC.